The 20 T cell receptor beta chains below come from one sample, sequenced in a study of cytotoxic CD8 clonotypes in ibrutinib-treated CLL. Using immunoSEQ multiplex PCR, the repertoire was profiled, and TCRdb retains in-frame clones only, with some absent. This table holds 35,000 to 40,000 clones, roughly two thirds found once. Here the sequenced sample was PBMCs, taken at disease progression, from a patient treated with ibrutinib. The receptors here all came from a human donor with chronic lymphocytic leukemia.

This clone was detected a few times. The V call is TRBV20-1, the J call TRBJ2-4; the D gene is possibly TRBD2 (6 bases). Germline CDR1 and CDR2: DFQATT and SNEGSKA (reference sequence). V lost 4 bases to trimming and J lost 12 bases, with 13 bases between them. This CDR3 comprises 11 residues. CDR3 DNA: TGCAGTGCTACCGCGGGGACCCGTCAGTACTTC. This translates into CSATAGTRQYF.

This chain's CDR3 is CASTTGQSHSGANVLTF. The CDR3 bases are TGTGCCAGTACCACGGGACAGAGCCACTCTGGGGCCAACGTCCTGACTTTC. This chain uses TRBV19 with TRBJ2-6; 7 bases match TRBD1. The CDR3 is made up of 17 amino acids. Germline CDR1 is LNHDA and CDR2 is SQIVND (reference sequence). V shed 7 bases, J shed 0 bases, and the junction held 9 bases outside the gene matches.

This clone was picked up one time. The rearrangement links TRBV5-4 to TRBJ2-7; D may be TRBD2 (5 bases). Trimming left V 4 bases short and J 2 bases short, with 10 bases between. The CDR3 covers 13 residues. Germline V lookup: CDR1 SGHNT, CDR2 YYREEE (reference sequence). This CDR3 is CASSPLGTYEQYF. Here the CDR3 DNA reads TGTGCCAGCAGCCCCCTCGGGACCTACGAGCAGTACTTC.

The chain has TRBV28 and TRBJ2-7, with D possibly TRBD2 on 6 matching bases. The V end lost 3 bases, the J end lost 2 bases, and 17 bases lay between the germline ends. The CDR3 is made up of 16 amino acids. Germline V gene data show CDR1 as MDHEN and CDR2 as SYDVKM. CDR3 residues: CASSLFLGSGTYEQYF. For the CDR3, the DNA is TGTGCCAGCAGTTTGTTTTTGGGTAGCGGAACCTACGAGCAGTACTTC. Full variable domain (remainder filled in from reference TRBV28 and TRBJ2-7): DVKVTQSSRYLVKRTGEKVFLECVQDMDHENMFWYRQDPGLGLRLIYFSYDVKMKEKGDIPEGYSVSREKKERFSLILESASTNQTSMYLCASSLFLGSGTYEQYFGPGTRLTVT.

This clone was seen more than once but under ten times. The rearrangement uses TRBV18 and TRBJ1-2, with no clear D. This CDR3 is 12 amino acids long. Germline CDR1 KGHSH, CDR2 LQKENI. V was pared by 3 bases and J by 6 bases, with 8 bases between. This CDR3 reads CASSPKRDGYTF. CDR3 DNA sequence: TGTGCCAGCTCACCGAAAAGGGATGGCTACACCTTC.

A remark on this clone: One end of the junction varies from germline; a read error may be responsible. The CDR3, as DNA: TGCGCCACCAGGTTGGGCAATGAGCAGTTCTTC. This codes for CATRLGNEQFF. This chain uses TRBV5-4 with TRBJ2-1; the D is unclear. CDR1 is SGHNT, CDR2 YYREEE, per germline (reference sequence). CDR3 length: 11 residues.

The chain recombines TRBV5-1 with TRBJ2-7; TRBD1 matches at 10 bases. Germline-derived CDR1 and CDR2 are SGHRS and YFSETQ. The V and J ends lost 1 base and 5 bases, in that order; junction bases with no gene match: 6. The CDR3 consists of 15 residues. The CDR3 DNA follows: TGCGCCAGCAGCTTGATGGAGACAGGGGGCCACGAGCAGTACTTC. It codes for CASSLMETGGHEQYF.

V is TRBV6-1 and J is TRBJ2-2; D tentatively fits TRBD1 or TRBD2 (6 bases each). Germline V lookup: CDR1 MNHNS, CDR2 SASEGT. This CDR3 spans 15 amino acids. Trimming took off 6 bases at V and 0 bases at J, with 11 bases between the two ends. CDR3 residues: CASSLGGTNTGELFF. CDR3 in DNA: TGTGCCAGCAGCCTAGGGGGGACGAACACCGGGGAGCTGTTTTTT.

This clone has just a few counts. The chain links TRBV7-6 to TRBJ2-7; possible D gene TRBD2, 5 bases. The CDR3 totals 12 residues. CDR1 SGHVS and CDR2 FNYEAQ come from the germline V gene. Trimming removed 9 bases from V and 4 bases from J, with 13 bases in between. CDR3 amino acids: CASGETQYEQYF. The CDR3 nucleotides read TGTGCCAGTGGGGAGACCCAATACGAGCAGTACTTC.

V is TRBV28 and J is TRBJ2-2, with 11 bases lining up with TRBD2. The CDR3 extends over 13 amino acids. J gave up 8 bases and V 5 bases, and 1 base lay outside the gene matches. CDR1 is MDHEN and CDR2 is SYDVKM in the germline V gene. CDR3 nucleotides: TGTGCCAGCAGTCTAGCGGGAGGAGGGGAGCTGTTTTTT. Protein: CASSLAGGGELFF.

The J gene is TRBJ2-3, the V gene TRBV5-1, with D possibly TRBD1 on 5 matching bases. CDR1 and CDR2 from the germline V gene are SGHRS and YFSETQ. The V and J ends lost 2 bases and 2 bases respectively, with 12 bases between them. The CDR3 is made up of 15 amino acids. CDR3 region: CASSFTGHNTDTQYF. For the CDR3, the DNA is TGCGCCAGCAGCTTTACTGGACACAACACAGATACGCAGTATTTT.

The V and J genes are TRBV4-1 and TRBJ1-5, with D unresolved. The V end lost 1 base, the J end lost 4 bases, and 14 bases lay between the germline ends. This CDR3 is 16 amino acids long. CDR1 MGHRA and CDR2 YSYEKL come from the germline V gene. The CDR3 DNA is TGCGCCAGCAGCCAAGTAGCGAACAGCGAAAATCAGCCCCAGCATTTT. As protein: CASSQVANSENQPQHF.

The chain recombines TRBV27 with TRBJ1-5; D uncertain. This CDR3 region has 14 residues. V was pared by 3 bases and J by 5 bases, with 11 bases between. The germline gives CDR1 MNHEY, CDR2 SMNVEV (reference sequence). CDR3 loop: CASSFGSGDQPQHF. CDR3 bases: TGTGCCAGCAGTTTCGGTTCTGGGGATCAGCCCCAGCATTTT.

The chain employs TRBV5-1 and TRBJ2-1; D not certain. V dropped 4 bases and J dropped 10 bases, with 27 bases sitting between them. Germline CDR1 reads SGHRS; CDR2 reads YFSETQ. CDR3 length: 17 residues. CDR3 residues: CASSPASPVPQYGEQFF. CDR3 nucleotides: TGCGCCAGCAGCCCGGCATCCCCGGTGCCGCAGTATGGGGAGCAGTTCTTC.

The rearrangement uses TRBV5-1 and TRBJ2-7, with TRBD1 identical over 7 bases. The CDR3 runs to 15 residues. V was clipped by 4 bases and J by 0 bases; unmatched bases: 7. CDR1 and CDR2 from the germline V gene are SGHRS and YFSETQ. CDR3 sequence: CASSPGPGGSYEQYF. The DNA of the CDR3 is TGCGCCAGCAGCCCCGGGCCAGGGGGCTCCTACGAGCAGTACTTC.

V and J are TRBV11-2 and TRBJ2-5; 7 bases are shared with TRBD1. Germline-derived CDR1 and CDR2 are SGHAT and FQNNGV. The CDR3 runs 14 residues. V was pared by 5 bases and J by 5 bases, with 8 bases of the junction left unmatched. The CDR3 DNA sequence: TGTGCCAGCAGCGGAACTACAGGGGCGGAGACCCAGTACTTC. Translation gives CASSGTTGAETQYF.

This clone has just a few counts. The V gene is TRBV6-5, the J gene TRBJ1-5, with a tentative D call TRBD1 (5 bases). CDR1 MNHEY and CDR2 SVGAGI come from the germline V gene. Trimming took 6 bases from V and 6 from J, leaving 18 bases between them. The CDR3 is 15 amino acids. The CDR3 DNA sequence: TGTGCCAGCAGACCGCCTGGGGGTCGGAGTCAGCCCCAGCATTTT. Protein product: CASRPPGGRSQPQHF.

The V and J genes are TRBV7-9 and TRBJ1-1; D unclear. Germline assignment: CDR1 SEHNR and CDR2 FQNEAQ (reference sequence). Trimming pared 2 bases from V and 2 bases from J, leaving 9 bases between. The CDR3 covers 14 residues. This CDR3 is CASSLNQLNTEAFF. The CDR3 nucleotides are TGTGCCAGCAGCTTAAATCAGCTCAACACTGAAGCTTTCTTT.

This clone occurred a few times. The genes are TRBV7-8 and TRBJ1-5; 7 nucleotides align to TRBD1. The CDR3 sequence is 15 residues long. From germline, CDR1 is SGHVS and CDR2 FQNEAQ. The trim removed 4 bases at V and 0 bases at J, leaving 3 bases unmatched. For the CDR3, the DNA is TGTGCCAGCAGCTCGACAGGGAATAGCAATCAGCCCCAGCATTTT. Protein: CASSSTGNSNQPQHF.

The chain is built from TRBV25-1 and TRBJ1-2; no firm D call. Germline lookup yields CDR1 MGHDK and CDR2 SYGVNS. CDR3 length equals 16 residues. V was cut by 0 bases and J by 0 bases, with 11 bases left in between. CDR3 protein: CASSEYLGSTNYGYTF. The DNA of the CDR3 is TGTGCCAGCAGTGAATATCTGGGGTCTACTAACTATGGCTACACCTTC.